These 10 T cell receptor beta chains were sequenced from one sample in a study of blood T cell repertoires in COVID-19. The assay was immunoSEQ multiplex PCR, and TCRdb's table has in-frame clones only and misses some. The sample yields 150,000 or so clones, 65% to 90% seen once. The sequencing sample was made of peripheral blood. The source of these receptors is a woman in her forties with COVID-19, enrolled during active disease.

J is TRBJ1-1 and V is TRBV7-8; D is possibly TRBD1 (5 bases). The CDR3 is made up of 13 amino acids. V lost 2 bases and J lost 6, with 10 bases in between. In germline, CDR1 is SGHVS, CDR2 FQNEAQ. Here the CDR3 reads CASSLRLQAEAFF. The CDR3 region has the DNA TGTGCCAGCAGCTTAAGATTACAGGCTGAAGCTTTCTTT.

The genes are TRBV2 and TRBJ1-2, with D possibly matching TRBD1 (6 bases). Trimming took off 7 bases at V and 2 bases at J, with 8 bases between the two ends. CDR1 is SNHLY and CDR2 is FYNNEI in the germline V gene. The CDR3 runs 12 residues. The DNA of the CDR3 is TGTGCCAGCAATGGGGGCAACTATGGCTACACCTTC. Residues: CASNGGNYGYTF.

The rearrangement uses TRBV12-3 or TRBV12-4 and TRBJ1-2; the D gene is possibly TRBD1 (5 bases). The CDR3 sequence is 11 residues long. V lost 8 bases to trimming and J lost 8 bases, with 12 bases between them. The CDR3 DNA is TGTGCCAGCGGGGGGGGTTACGGCTACACCTTC. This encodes CASGGGYGYTF.

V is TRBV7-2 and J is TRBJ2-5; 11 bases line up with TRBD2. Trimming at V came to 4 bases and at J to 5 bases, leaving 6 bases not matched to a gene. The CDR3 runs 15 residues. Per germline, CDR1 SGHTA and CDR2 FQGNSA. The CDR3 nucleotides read TGTGCCAGCAGCTCCCTAAGACTAGCGGGGGAGACCCAGTACTTC. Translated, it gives CASSSLRLAGETQYF.

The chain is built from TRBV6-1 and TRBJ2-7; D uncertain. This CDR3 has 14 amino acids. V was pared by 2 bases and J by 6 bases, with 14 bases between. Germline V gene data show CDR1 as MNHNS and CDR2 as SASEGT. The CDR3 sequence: CASSESPTIPEQYV. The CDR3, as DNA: TGTGCCAGCAGTGAATCCCCCACAATACCCGAGCAGTACGTC.

The CDR3 reads CASKIGREGEKLFF. The CDR3 DNA follows: TGTGCCAGCAAGATCGGCAGGGAGGGAGAAAAACTGTTTTTT. This rearrangement joins TRBV6-5 to TRBJ1-4; the D gene is possibly TRBD1 (5 bases). V lost 7 bases and J 8 bases, leaving 17 bases between the germline ends. This CDR3 spans 14 amino acids. Germline-derived CDR1 and CDR2 are MNHEY and SVGAGI.

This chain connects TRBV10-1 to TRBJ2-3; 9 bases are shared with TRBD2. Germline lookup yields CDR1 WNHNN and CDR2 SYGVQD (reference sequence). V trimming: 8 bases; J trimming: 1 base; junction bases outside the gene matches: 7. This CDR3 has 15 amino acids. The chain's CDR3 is CASSRLAERTDTQYF. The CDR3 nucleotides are TGCGCCAGCTCCCGACTAGCGGAACGCACAGATACGCAGTATTTT.

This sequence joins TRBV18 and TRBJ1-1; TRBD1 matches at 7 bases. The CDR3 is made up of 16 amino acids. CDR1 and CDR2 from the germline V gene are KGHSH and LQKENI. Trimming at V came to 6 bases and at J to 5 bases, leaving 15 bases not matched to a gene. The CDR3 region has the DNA TGTGCCAGCTCGGGGACAGCCACTTCCAGGACGACTGAAGCTTTCTTT. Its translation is CASSGTATSRTTEAFF.

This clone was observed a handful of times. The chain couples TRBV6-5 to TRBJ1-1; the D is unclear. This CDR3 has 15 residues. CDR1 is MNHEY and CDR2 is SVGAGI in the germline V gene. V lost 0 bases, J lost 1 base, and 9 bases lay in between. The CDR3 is CASSYSRAANTEAFF. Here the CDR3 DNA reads TGTGCCAGCAGTTACTCGAGGGCGGCGAACACTGAAGCTTTCTTT.

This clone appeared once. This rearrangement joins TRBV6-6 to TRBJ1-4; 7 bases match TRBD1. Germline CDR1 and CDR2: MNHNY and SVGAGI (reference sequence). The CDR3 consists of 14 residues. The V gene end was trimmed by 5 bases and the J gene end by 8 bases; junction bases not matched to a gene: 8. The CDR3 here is CASSGARGDEKLFF. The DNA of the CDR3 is TGTGCCAGCAGTGGAGCCAGGGGGGACGAAAAACTGTTTTTT.